These T cell receptor beta chains were read from a single sample in a study of T-cell reconstitution after alpha-beta-depleted transplantation in children. TCRdb processed the PCR reads anew with MiXCR; each CDR3 protein has one entry. The sample records over 400,000 distinct CDR3 sequences, 43% being singletons. The specimen was PBMCs, collected before TCRalphabeta/CD19-depleted stem cell transplant. The receptors derive from a girl aged 2-15 years with aplastic anemia, due to receive a stem cell transplant. Both conserved end residues are part of each CDR3. A D gene is named only where the DNA matches it firmly. Size is stated for part of the rows, as once, few or many counts, or as a class when the clone is expanded.

cdr3_nt	cdr3_aa	v_call	d_call	clone_size	j_call
TGCAGTGCGTCTGGCAACTATGGCTACACCTTC	CSASGNYGYTF	TRBV20-1	-	few	TRBJ1-2
TGTGCCACCAGGGAGGGGACCGAGCAGTACTTC	CATREGTEQYF	TRBV6-1	TRBD2	few	TRBJ2-7
TGCAGCGTTGAAAACAACGGGGGGGTGACAGATACGCAGTATTTT	CSVENNGGVTDTQYF	TRBV29-1	TRBD2	-	TRBJ2-3
TGTGCCAGTAGACTCGGACAGGGCGACTGGGAGACCCAGTACTTC	CASRLGQGDWETQYF	TRBV19	TRBD1	-	TRBJ2-5
TGCGCCAGCAGCCCCGGGACCGAATACAATGAGCAGTTCTTC	CASSPGTEYNEQFF	TRBV5-1	-	few	TRBJ2-1
TGTGCCAGCAGCTTGGTAGGACAAGAATATGGCTACACCTTC	CASSLVGQEYGYTF	TRBV5-4	-	many	TRBJ1-2
TGCAGCGTTGCCGGGAGCATTGGGGAGACCCAGTACTTC	CSVAGSIGETQYF	TRBV29-1	-	many	TRBJ2-5
TGTGCCAGCAGCTTACGGACAGGACTAGCGGGCCTCTACGAGCAGTACTTC	CASSLRTGLAGLYEQYF	TRBV11-1	TRBD2	few	TRBJ2-7
TGCGCCAGCAGCTCGACGGGACTAGCGGACTACAATGAGCAGTTCTTC	CASSSTGLADYNEQFF	TRBV5-1	TRBD2	-	TRBJ2-1
TGCGCCAGCAGCCACCCCCCTGGGACAGGGACTGAAGCTTTCTTT	CASSHPPGTGTEAFF	TRBV5-1	TRBD1	many	TRBJ1-1
TGCAGTGCTAGTTTACCGGGTCGGGACTATGGCTACACCTTC	CSASLPGRDYGYTF	TRBV20-1	-	-	TRBJ1-2
TGTGCCAGCAGTTACGGGCCCGCTAGCGGGAGATACGAGCAGTACTTC	CASSYGPASGRYEQYF	TRBV6-5	TRBD2	-	TRBJ2-7
TGTGCCAGCATCCCTACCGGGGGCACTGAAGCTTTCTTT	CASIPTGGTEAFF	TRBV5-5	-	-	TRBJ1-1
TGTGCCAGCAGTGGACCGGGACAGGGTGGCACCGGGGAGCTGTTTTTT	CASSGPGQGGTGELFF	TRBV6-1	TRBD1	many	TRBJ2-2
TGCGCCAGCATGCCTGAAGGTTGGGAGACCCAGTACTTC	CASMPEGWETQYF	TRBV5-1	-	few	TRBJ2-5
TGCGCCAGCAGTGAGTGGGGTCATCCGGGTGAGCAGTACTTC	CASSEWGHPGEQYF	TRBV10-2	-	many	TRBJ2-7
TGCAGTGCTCGGTCCGGGACTCCAAACATTCAGTACTTC	CSARSGTPNIQYF	TRBV20-1	-	-	TRBJ2-4
TGCAGTGCTAGAGTTCAGGGCTACAATGAGCATTTCTTC	CSARVQGYNEHFF	TRBV20-1	-	once	TRBJ2-1
TGTGCCAGCAGCCCTAGAGGGGGACTAGCGTTCCAAGAGACCCAGTACTTC	CASSPRGGLAFQETQYF	TRBV7-6	TRBD2	-	TRBJ2-5
TGCAGTGCTAGAGAGGGGGAGAACTATGGCTACACCTTC	CSAREGENYGYTF	TRBV20-1	-	-	TRBJ1-2
TGTGCCTGGTACAGGGGGAACACTGAAGCTTTCTTT	CAWYRGNTEAFF	TRBV30	TRBD1	-	TRBJ1-1
TGTGCCAGCTCACCGGTTCCGGGGTCGGGCACTGAAGCTTTCTTT	CASSPVPGSGTEAFF	TRBV18	-	few	TRBJ1-1
TGCGCCAGCACCCTGACAGGGGCCTCCTACAATGAGCAGTTCTTC	CASTLTGASYNEQFF	TRBV5-1	TRBD1	-	TRBJ2-1
TGTGCCAGCAGCTCCATTATATCCCTTGAGGATGAGCAGTTCTTC	CASSSIISLEDEQFF	TRBV7-9	-	-	TRBJ2-1
TGTGCCAGCAGCCTACCAATCAAGCGGGAGGCTTCCTACGAGCAGTACTTC	CASSLPIKREASYEQYF	TRBV7-9	TRBD2	-	TRBJ2-7
TGTGCCAGCAGTCCGTGCACAGGCTCTGGAAACACCATATATTTT	CASSPCTGSGNTIYF	TRBV6-1	-	-	TRBJ1-3
TGCAGTGCTAGAGATCAGACTAGCGCAGCAGATACGCAGTATTTT	CSARDQTSAADTQYF	TRBV20-1	TRBD2	-	TRBJ2-3
TGTGCCAGCTCCGGGACAGGTTCTTATGGCTACACCTTC	CASSGTGSYGYTF	TRBV2	TRBD1	many	TRBJ1-2
TGTGCCAGCAGCAAATTCCGGGACAGGGGAGGGCATGAGCAGTTCTTC	CASSKFRDRGGHEQFF	TRBV7-2	TRBD1	-	TRBJ2-1
TGCGCCAGCAGCCCAGTAGCGGGTAGCTCCTACGAGCAGTACTTC	CASSPVAGSSYEQYF	TRBV5-1	TRBD2	-	TRBJ2-7
TGTGCCAGCAGTTTAGACGGGAGGGCCTCCCTCCTTCAGTACTTC	CASSLDGRASLLQYF	TRBV12-3/TRBV12-4	TRBD2	many	TRBJ2-4
TGCAGTGCTAGAGAAGCAGGATCCAATCAGCCCCAGCATTTT	CSAREAGSNQPQHF	TRBV20-1	-	-	TRBJ1-5
TGTGCCACCAGTCAGGACAGGGGAGGTGAGACCCAGTACTTC	CATSQDRGGETQYF	TRBV15	TRBD1	few	TRBJ2-5
TGCGCCAGCAGCTCACAGGGGGCGGGGGAGACCCAGTACTTC	CASSSQGAGETQYF	TRBV5-1	TRBD1	-	TRBJ2-5
TGTGCCAGCACGAAGCTGGATACGCAGTATTTT	CASTKLDTQYF	TRBV12-3/TRBV12-4	-	-	TRBJ2-3
TGTGCCAGGGGGGACAGGGGGCGCACCGGGGAGCTGTTTTTT	CARGDRGRTGELFF	TRBV7-2	TRBD1	-	TRBJ2-2
TGTGCCAGCAGCCAAGGTACCTATAATTCACCCCTCCACTTT	CASSQGTYNSPLHF	TRBV3-1	-	few	TRBJ1-6
TGTGCCATCAGTGACACGGGGCATAATGAAAAACTGTTTTTT	CAISDTGHNEKLFF	TRBV10-3	-	-	TRBJ1-4
TGTGCCACCAGCACCAGGGACAGGGGCTACGAGCAGTACTTC	CATSTRDRGYEQYF	TRBV15	TRBD1	-	TRBJ2-7
TGCAGTGCTAGCCACATTAGTTCGGGGTATGAGCAGTTCTTC	CSASHISSGYEQFF	TRBV20-1	-	-	TRBJ2-1
TGTGCCAGCACCTTGCGAGGGGCCCTCCGGATGACCCAGTACTTC	CASTLRGALRMTQYF	TRBV12-3/TRBV12-4	-	many	TRBJ2-5
TGTGCCATCAGTGAGTCCGGCTTCGAACAGGGGGAAGAACAGCCCCAGCATTTT	CAISESGFEQGEEQPQHF	TRBV10-3	TRBD1	-	TRBJ1-5
TGTGCCAGCAGCCGCAGGGACGACATGAACACTGAAGCTTTCTTT	CASSRRDDMNTEAFF	TRBV28	-	many	TRBJ1-1
TGTGCCAGCAGGCATAATAGCAATCAGCCCCAGCATTTT	CASRHNSNQPQHF	TRBV6-6	-	many	TRBJ1-5
TGCAGCGTTGGCAGGACAGGGGCCTTTGTGAGGTCCTACAATGAGCAGTTCTTC	CSVGRTGAFVRSYNEQFF	TRBV29-1	TRBD1	many	TRBJ2-1
TGTGCCTCGAGTCCGAATTTCAACAGGGGGCTATGGAACGCCGGGGAGCTGTTTTTT	CASSPNFNRGLWNAGELFF	TRBV30	TRBD1	few	TRBJ2-2
TGCGCCAGCCGAGAGTCGGGCTGCGAGCAGTACTTC	CASRESGCEQYF	TRBV5-1	-	-	TRBJ2-7
TGCGCCAGCAGCGTGACAGGGGCCGGGGAGCTGTTTTTT	CASSVTGAGELFF	TRBV5-1	TRBD1	-	TRBJ2-2
TGCAGTGCTACGGGACAAAACTCCTACGAGCAGTACTTC	CSATGQNSYEQYF	TRBV20-1	-	-	TRBJ2-7
TGCAGTGCTAGGGACGGCAATCAGCCCCAGCATTTT	CSARDGNQPQHF	TRBV20-1	-	-	TRBJ1-5
TGTGCCAGCAGTCTAGGACTCTACGAGCAGTACTTC	CASSLGLYEQYF	TRBV12-3/TRBV12-4	-	many	TRBJ2-7
TGTGCCAGCAGCCCCCGTCCGGGACAGGGGAACAATGAGCAGTTCTTC	CASSPRPGQGNNEQFF	TRBV7-6	TRBD1	-	TRBJ2-1
TGCAGTGCTAGCCGGGACAACAATGAGCAGTTCTTC	CSASRDNNEQFF	TRBV20-1	-	few	TRBJ2-1
TGTGCCAGCAGTTCGTCCCGGACCCAGTACTTC	CASSSSRTQYF	TRBV12-3/TRBV12-4	-	few	TRBJ2-5
TGTGCCAGCAGCTTCCCCCGACAGAAGGCTTTCTTT	CASSFPRQKAFF	TRBV5-5	-	many	TRBJ1-1